Sequencing of this T cell receptor (beta chain) was carried out in a study of blood T cell repertoires in COVID-19. At the level of the study: Samples taken during acute and convalescent COVID-19 were collected in the United States, Italy and Spain. Sources were T cells, B-cell-depleted T cells, or PBMCs; the material itself was cDNA or gDNA.

Germline loops: CDR1 SNHLY, CDR2 FYNNEI. CDR3 length: 13 residues. Unmatched junction bases numbered 4, after V lost 6 bases and J lost 4 bases. As originally analysed: Quantification of nucleated cells was approximated via reference gene primer amplification. TCRdb's copy holds only in-frame clones and misses some; the assay was immunoSEQ multiplex PCR. From that table come the V and J calls and clone size; the DNA was used to work out D and trimming. The repertoire holds about 52,000 clones, with 90% as singletons. The source of this sequence is a human donor in a cohort sampled during active COVID-19. The material sequenced was peripheral blood. V and J are TRBV2 and TRBJ2-7, with TRBD2 matching 9 bases. The CDR3 DNA reads as TGTGCCAGCAGCCGACTAGCGGAATACGAGCAGTACTTC. Its translation: CASSRLAEYEQYF.